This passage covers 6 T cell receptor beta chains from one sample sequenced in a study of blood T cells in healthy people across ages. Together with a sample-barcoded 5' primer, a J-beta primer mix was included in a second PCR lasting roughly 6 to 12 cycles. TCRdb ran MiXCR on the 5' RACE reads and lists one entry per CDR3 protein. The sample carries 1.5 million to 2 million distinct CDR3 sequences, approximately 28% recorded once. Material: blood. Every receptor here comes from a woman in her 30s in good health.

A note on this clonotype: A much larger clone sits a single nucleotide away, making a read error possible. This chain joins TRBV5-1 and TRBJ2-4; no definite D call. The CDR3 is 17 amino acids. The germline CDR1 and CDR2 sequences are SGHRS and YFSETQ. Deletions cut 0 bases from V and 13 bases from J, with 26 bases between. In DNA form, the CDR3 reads TGCGCCAGCAGCTTGGGCTCAGCCCCGCAATCCCGCAATGAGCAGTACTTC. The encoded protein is CASSLGSAPQSRNEQYF.

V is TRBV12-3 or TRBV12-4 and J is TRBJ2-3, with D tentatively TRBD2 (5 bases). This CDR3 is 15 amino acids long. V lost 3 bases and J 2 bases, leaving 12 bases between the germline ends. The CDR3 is CASSLRSGTTDTQYF. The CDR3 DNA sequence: TGTGCCAGCAGTTTGCGCAGCGGCACCACAGATACGCAGTATTTT.

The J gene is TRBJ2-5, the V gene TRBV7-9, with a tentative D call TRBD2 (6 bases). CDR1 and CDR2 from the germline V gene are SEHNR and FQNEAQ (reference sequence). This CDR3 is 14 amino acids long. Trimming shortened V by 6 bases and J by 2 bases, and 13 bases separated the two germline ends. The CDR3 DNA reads TGTGCCAGCAGTTACCGGGAGTCACAAGAGACCCAGTACTTC. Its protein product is CASSYRESQETQYF.

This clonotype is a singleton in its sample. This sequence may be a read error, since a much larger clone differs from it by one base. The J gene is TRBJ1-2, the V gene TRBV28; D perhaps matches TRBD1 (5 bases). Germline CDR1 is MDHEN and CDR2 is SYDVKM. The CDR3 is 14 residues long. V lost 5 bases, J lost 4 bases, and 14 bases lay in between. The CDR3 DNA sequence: TGTGCCAGCAGTCCGAGGGACGGAATCTATGGCTACACCTTC. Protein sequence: CASSPRDGIYGYTF.

The CDR3, as DNA: TGTGCCGTTGAGGACATGGGCTCTTACAATGAGCAGTTCTTC. As protein: CAVEDMGSYNEQFF. The chain recombines TRBV2 with TRBJ2-1; D might be TRBD1 (5 bases). CDR1 is SNHLY, CDR2 FYNNEI, per germline. The V gene lost 11 bases and the J gene lost 4 bases, with 18 bases spanning the gap. This CDR3 spans 14 amino acids.

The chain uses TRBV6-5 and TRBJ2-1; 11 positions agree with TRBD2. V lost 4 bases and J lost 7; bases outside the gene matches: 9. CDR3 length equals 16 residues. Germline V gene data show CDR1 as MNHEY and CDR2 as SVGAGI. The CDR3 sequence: CASSLIDSGRGNEQFF. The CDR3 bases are TGTGCCAGCAGTTTAATCGATAGCGGGAGGGGAAATGAGCAGTTCTTC.